Following are 24 T cell receptor beta chains from one sample sequenced in a study of T cell changes during pregnancy in multiple sclerosis. Sequenced by immunoSEQ multiplex PCR; TCRdb stores in-frame clones only, minus some. The repertoire holds 37,000 or so clones, with roughly nine tenths as singletons. This specimen consisted of CD4+ T cells from peripheral blood mononuclear cells, obtained in the second trimester of pregnancy. Source of these receptors: a female donor with multiple sclerosis, enrolled in a pregnancy study.

In nucleotides, the CDR3 is TGTGCCAGCAACCTACAGGGGTGGCGGAACACCGGGGAGCTGTTTTTT. Its translation: CASNLQGWRNTGELFF. The chain recombines TRBV2 with TRBJ2-2, with TRBD1 matching over 7 bases. This CDR3 is 16 amino acids long. V was pared by 7 bases and J by 1 base, with 9 bases of the junction left unmatched. Germline V lookup: CDR1 SNHLY, CDR2 FYNNEI.

V usage is TRBV19 and J usage is TRBJ2-2, with D perhaps TRBD2 (5 bases). CDR1 and CDR2 (germline): LNHDA, SQIVND (reference sequence). The germline V and J ends were trimmed by 3 bases and 8 bases, with 10 bases remaining between them. This CDR3 region has 13 residues. The CDR3 bases are TGTGCCAGTAGTATTCGATCGGGAGGGGAGCTGTTTTTT. This encodes CASSIRSGGELFF.

The chain joins TRBV18 to TRBJ1-1, with 7 bases that match TRBD1. From germline, CDR1 is KGHSH and CDR2 LQKENI. There are 16 residues in the CDR3. V lost 4 bases to trimming and J lost 0 bases; unmatched junction nucleotides: 8. CDR3 sequence (DNA): TGTGCCAGCTCACGACAGGGAACAACCATGAACACTGAAGCTTTCTTT. It codes for CASSRQGTTMNTEAFF.

The chain recombines TRBV4-1 with TRBJ1-5; the D is unclear. Trimming cost V 4 bases and J 4 bases, with 14 bases left between them. The germline CDR1 and CDR2 sequences are MGHRA and YSYEKL. The CDR3 runs 15 residues. This CDR3 reads CASSRGDLGNQPQHF. The CDR3 region has the DNA TGCGCCAGCAGCCGAGGAGACCTTGGAAATCAGCCCCAGCATTTT.

This chain uses TRBV6-4 with TRBJ2-2, with 9 bases aligning to TRBD1. V was clipped by 5 bases and J by 1 base; unmatched bases: 8. Germline assignment: CDR1 MRHNA and CDR2 SNTAGT. The CDR3 covers 17 residues. CDR3 in DNA: TGTGCCAGCAGTACCGAACAGGGGGCGTTGAACACCGGGGAGCTGTTTTTT. This sequence encodes CASSTEQGALNTGELFF.

V gene TRBV19 combines with J gene TRBJ1-2; no firm D call. From germline, CDR1 is LNHDA and CDR2 SQIVND (reference sequence). The V and J ends lost 2 bases and 2 bases respectively, with 9 bases between them. CDR3 length equals 14 residues. CDR3 loop: CASSISAENYGYTF. The CDR3 DNA follows: TGTGCCAGTAGTATAAGCGCGGAGAACTATGGCTACACCTTC.

The genes are TRBV11-2 and TRBJ2-7; D might be TRBD1 (6 bases). V lost 1 base to trimming and J lost 6 bases, with 13 bases between them. Germline CDR1 reads SGHAT; CDR2 reads FQNNGV. This CDR3 is built from 14 residues. The CDR3: CASSLGPGASEQYF. DNA for the CDR3: TGTGCCAGCAGCTTAGGGCCAGGGGCTTCCGAGCAGTACTTC.

The chain combines TRBV4-2 with TRBJ2-3; 9 bases line up with TRBD2. Trimming took 0 bases from V and 2 from J; bases not matched to a gene: 3. The CDR3 sequence is 16 residues long. CDR1 is LGHNA, CDR2 YNFKEQ, per germline. For the CDR3, the DNA is TGTGCCAGCAGCCAAGAGGCTAGCGGGGTCACAGATACGCAGTATTTT. This translates into CASSQEASGVTDTQYF.

The chain carries TRBV7-2 and TRBJ1-2, with 9 bases matching TRBD1. Germline V gene sequence: CDR1 SGHTA, CDR2 FQGNSA. The J segment lost 10 bases and the V segment lost 5 bases, leaving 14 bases of the junction unmatched. There are 15 residues in the CDR3. The CDR3 protein is CASSTQGGTGLDYTF. In nucleotides, the CDR3 is TGTGCCAGCAGCACCCAAGGCGGGACAGGGCTAGACTACACCTTC.

There are a few counts of this clone. The chain carries TRBV5-6 and TRBJ1-3; D remains ambiguous. Germline V gene sequence: CDR1 SGHDT, CDR2 YYEEEE. V was pared by 2 bases and J by 9 bases, with 9 bases between. CDR3 length equals 12 residues. This chain's CDR3 is CASSFQGGTIYF. CDR3 nucleotides: TGTGCCAGCAGCTTCCAAGGCGGCACCATATATTTT.

J is TRBJ2-5 and V is TRBV29-1; D not certain. Germline CDR1 is SQVTM and CDR2 is ANQGSEA. The CDR3 contains 12 residues. Trimming pared 8 bases from V and 5 bases from J, leaving 15 bases between. The CDR3 loop is CSTFGRTETQYF. The CDR3 region has the DNA TGCAGCACCTTTGGGCGTACCGAGACCCAGTACTTC.

This chain connects TRBV7-9 to TRBJ2-3, with D possibly matching TRBD2 (6 bases). CDR1 is SEHNR, CDR2 FQNEAQ, per germline (reference sequence). V was cut by 5 bases and J by 0 bases, with 21 bases left in between. The CDR3 is 18 residues long. The CDR3 region is CASSPHGTGSGSTDTQYF. The CDR3 DNA reads as TGTGCCAGCAGCCCGCACGGCACAGGCAGCGGGAGCACAGATACGCAGTATTTT. Using reference TRBV7-9 and TRBJ2-3 for the parts outside the CDR3, the full variable domain is DTGVSQNPRHKITKRGQNVTFRCDPISEHNRLYWYRQTLGQGPEFLTYFQNEAQLEKSRLLSDRFSAERPKGSFSTLEIQRTEQGDSAMYLCASSPHGTGSGSTDTQYFGPGTRLTVL.

This clone was detected once. The rearrangement uses TRBV7-3 and TRBJ2-1, with 8 bases identical to TRBD2. CDR3 length equals 16 residues. V shed 2 bases and J 4 bases; nucleotides not matched to a gene: 7. From germline, CDR1 is SGHTA and CDR2 FQGTGA. In DNA form, the CDR3 reads TGTGCCAGCAGCTTAGGAGGGACTAGAGAATACAATGAGCAGTTCTTC. Residues: CASSLGGTREYNEQFF.

The genes are TRBV6-5 and TRBJ2-7; 10 positions agree with TRBD2. The CDR3 sequence is 14 residues long. Trimming took 6 bases from V and 2 from J; bases not matched to a gene: 4. CDR1 and CDR2 from the germline V gene are MNHEY and SVGAGI. The CDR3 protein is CASRRAGGPYEQYF. CDR3 sequence (DNA): TGTGCCAGCAGGAGAGCGGGAGGGCCCTACGAGCAGTACTTC.

The V gene is TRBV12-5, the J gene TRBJ2-7; D is uncertain. Trimming took 2 bases from V and 0 from J, leaving 17 bases between them. Germline V gene sequence: CDR1 LGHNT, CDR2 FRNRAP. The CDR3 has 17 amino acids. This CDR3 is CASGLIIGRAPSYEQYF. The CDR3 DNA reads as TGTGCTAGTGGTTTGATCATTGGGCGCGCCCCCTCCTACGAGCAGTACTTC.

The chain carries TRBV19 and TRBJ2-5, with D possibly matching TRBD2 (6 bases). Germline V gene sequence: CDR1 LNHDA, CDR2 SQIVND (reference sequence). Trimming pared 5 bases from V and 0 bases from J, leaving 13 bases between. The CDR3 extends over 15 amino acids. DNA of the CDR3: TGTGCCAGTAGTGTGGTTAGCGGATACCAAGAGACCCAGTACTTC. It translates to CASSVVSGYQETQYF.

The gene calls are TRBV18 and TRBJ1-2, with D maybe TRBD1 (5 bases). The CDR3 spans 12 residues. Germline V gene sequence: CDR1 KGHSH, CDR2 LQKENI. V lost 5 bases, J lost 4 bases, and 8 bases lay in between. CDR3: CASSAGIYGYTF. The CDR3 DNA sequence: TGTGCCAGCTCAGCAGGGATCTATGGCTACACCTTC.

This clone was observed once. This chain connects TRBV29-1 to TRBJ1-2, with D hard to call. V was cut by 6 bases and J by 8 bases, with 25 bases left in between. Germline CDR1 SQVTM, CDR2 ANQGSEA. This CDR3 comprises 15 residues. CDR3 amino acids: CSVLSVFGSIGGYTF. The CDR3 coding sequence is TGCAGCGTCCTCAGCGTTTTCGGGTCAATAGGAGGCTACACCTTC.

This clone was seen just once. The rearrangement uses TRBV6-4 and TRBJ2-3; 7 bases agree with TRBD1. The germline gives CDR1 MRHNA, CDR2 SNTAGT. Losses at the gene ends were 4 bases for V and 3 bases for J; bases not matched to a gene: 4. The CDR3 is 14 amino acids. The DNA for the CDR3 is TGTGCCAGCAGTGCAGGGGGTGAAACAGATACGCAGTATTTT. This translates into CASSAGGETDTQYF.

The V and J genes are TRBV18 and TRBJ2-7, with D possibly TRBD2 on 5 matching bases. V lost 2 bases and J 2 bases, leaving 13 bases between the germline ends. The CDR3 sequence is 15 residues long. Germline loops: CDR1 KGHSH, CDR2 LQKENI. The CDR3 protein is CASSPGSGRTYEQYF. CDR3 bases: TGTGCCAGCTCACCAGGGAGCGGACGAACCTACGAGCAGTACTTC.

This rearrangement joins TRBV6-4 to TRBJ1-6; D unclear. Germline V gene sequence: CDR1 MRHNA, CDR2 SNTAGT. The V end was cut by 7 bases, the J end by 6 bases, with 19 bases between. The CDR3 has 16 residues. The CDR3 nucleotides read TGTGCCAGCACAAATCAACGACTGAGCCTTAATTCACCCCTCCACTTT. Translating gives CASTNQRLSLNSPLHF.

The rearrangement links TRBV5-6 to TRBJ2-5; D possibly corresponds to TRBD2 (6 bases). V was pared by 4 bases and J by 4 bases, with 17 bases between. Per germline, CDR1 SGHDT and CDR2 YYEEEE. This CDR3 spans 15 amino acids. The CDR3 sequence is CASSNVAGAGETQYF. For the CDR3, the DNA is TGTGCCAGCAGCAACGTCGCCGGAGCGGGAGAGACCCAGTACTTC.

The chain's CDR3 is CSVAAGGSEQYF. DNA for the CDR3: TGCAGCGTTGCAGCGGGGGGTAGCGAGCAGTACTTC. V gene TRBV29-1 combines with J gene TRBJ2-7; 9 bases are a match to TRBD2. With V trimmed by 4 bases and J by 6 bases, 4 bases remained unmatched. Germline CDR1 reads SQVTM; CDR2 reads ANQGSEA. The CDR3 is made up of 12 amino acids.

The V gene is TRBV18, the J gene TRBJ1-1; a weak D match, TRBD1 (6 bases). The CDR3 runs to 15 residues. CDR1 KGHSH and CDR2 LQKENI come from the germline V gene. V was pared by 1 base and J by 6 bases, with 15 bases between. The CDR3 DNA reads TGTGCCAGCTCACCACAAGGGGGAAAGTCTTCTGAAGCTTTCTTT. Protein product: CASSPQGGKSSEAFF.